The next 27 T cell receptor beta chains were all read from a single sample in a study of T cell changes during pregnancy in multiple sclerosis. The method was immunoSEQ multiplex PCR; TCRdb's version includes in-frame clones alone and lacks a portion of them. Among approximately 97,000 clones listed, 90% were seen once. This specimen was peripheral blood, taken in the second trimester of pregnancy. These receptors originate from a female donor in good health, enrolled as a control in a pregnancy study.

The gene calls are TRBV30 and TRBJ1-5, with D unclear. Looked up from germline, CDR1 is GTSNPN and CDR2 is SVGIG (reference sequence). The CDR3 has 14 residues. The V gene lost 4 bases and the J gene lost 1 base, with 11 bases spanning the gap. The CDR3 loop is CAWNEASSNQPQHF. The CDR3 DNA sequence: TGTGCCTGGAACGAGGCGAGCAGCAATCAGCCCCAGCATTTT.

This chain joins TRBV4-1 and TRBJ1-3, with a weak D call TRBD1 (5 bases). V lost 1 base and J 0 bases, leaving 10 bases between the germline ends. This CDR3 contains 16 residues. CDR1 is MGHRA and CDR2 is YSYEKL in the germline V gene. The CDR3 sequence is CASSQGRGGSGNTIYF. In DNA form, the CDR3 reads TGCGCCAGCAGCCAAGGTAGGGGCGGCTCTGGAAACACCATATATTTT.

V usage is TRBV6-6 and J usage is TRBJ1-4; 7 bases are shared with TRBD1. CDR1 MNHNY and CDR2 SVGAGI come from the germline V gene (reference sequence). Trimming took 7 bases from V and 3 from J; bases not matched to a gene: 11. This CDR3 is built from 16 residues. The CDR3 DNA sequence: TGTGCCAGCACCGCCTCGAGGGGGCTAGCTAATGAAAAACTGTTTTTT. Translated: CASTASRGLANEKLFF.

The V and J genes are TRBV27 and TRBJ2-1; 9 positions match TRBD2. Germline CDR1 MNHEY, CDR2 SMNVEV (reference sequence). Germline trimming cut 3 bases from V and 10 bases from J; bases unmatched to any gene: 10. The CDR3 spans 15 residues. CDR3: CASSLGSGGPGEQFF. In nucleotides, the CDR3 is TGTGCCAGCAGTTTGGGTAGCGGGGGACCCGGGGAGCAGTTCTTC.

The chain is built from TRBV7-2 and TRBJ1-2; possible D gene TRBD1, 5 bases. CDR1 and CDR2 from the germline V gene are SGHTA and FQGNSA. The V end lost 4 bases, the J end lost 7 bases, and 13 bases lay between the germline ends. The CDR3 extends over 13 amino acids. CDR3 in DNA: TGTGCCAGCAGCTCTCCAGGGTATCCTGGCTACACCTTC. Translated: CASSSPGYPGYTF.

This chain connects TRBV10-1 to TRBJ1-1, with a possible D match to TRBD1 (5 bases). Germline V gives CDR1 WNHNN, CDR2 SYGVQD (reference sequence). The CDR3 length is 16 residues. V lost 2 bases and J lost 0, with 13 bases in between. The CDR3 bases are TGCGCCAGCAGTGAGGGACAAGAGGTGGTGAACACTGAAGCTTTCTTT. Protein: CASSEGQEVVNTEAFF.

The chain uses TRBV27 and TRBJ2-7, with 7 bases fitting TRBD2. The junction had 7 bases not matched to a gene; V was cut back by 5 bases and J by 3 bases. Looked up from germline, CDR1 is MNHEY and CDR2 is SMNVEV (reference sequence). CDR3 size: 14 residues. The CDR3 loop reads CASSPTTSSYEQYF. CDR3 in DNA: TGTGCCAGCAGTCCGACGACTAGCAGCTACGAGCAGTACTTC.

V is TRBV4-2 and J is TRBJ1-5; the D gene is possibly TRBD1 (6 bases). Germline V CDR1 and CDR2: LGHNA, YNFKEQ. The CDR3 length is 18 residues. Trimming took off 3 bases at V and 4 bases at J, with 22 bases between the two ends. In DNA, the CDR3 is TGTGCCAGCAGCCAGGACGAATCCGGGACATATACGAATCAGCCCCAGCATTTT. Protein product: CASSQDESGTYTNQPQHF.

V usage is TRBV4-1 and J usage is TRBJ2-2, with TRBD1 matching 7 bases. The trim removed 1 base at V and 7 bases at J, leaving 9 bases unmatched. Looked up from germline, CDR1 is MGHRA and CDR2 is YSYEKL. The CDR3 is made up of 16 amino acids. The chain's CDR3 is CASSQVEKGAVGELFF. CDR3 bases: TGCGCCAGCAGCCAAGTGGAAAAGGGGGCCGTCGGGGAGCTGTTTTTT.

CDR3 residues: CASSGQLNYGYTF. CDR3 coding DNA: TGCGCCAGCAGCGGACAGCTAAACTATGGCTACACCTTC. The chain is built from TRBV4-1 and TRBJ1-2, with D perhaps TRBD1 (6 bases). This CDR3 is built from 13 residues. V shed 5 bases and J shed 2 bases, with 9 bases lying between them. Looked up from germline, CDR1 is MGHRA and CDR2 is YSYEKL.

The chain combines TRBV5-4 with TRBJ2-5; D gene unclear. This CDR3 has 11 residues. Germline CDR1 reads SGHNT; CDR2 reads YYREEE (reference sequence). V dropped 3 bases and J dropped 3 bases, with 3 bases sitting between them. CDR3 DNA: TGTGCCAGCAGCTCCAAAGAGACCCAGTACTTC. As protein: CASSSKETQYF.

The gene calls are TRBV27 and TRBJ1-3, with unresolved D. V was shortened by 3 bases and J by 10 bases, with 13 bases between the two germline ends. Germline V gene sequence: CDR1 MNHEY, CDR2 SMNVEV (reference sequence). The CDR3 length is 13 residues. Written as DNA, the CDR3 is TGTGCCAGCAGTTTTCGAGGGCTTGGGACCATATATTTT. Amino acids: CASSFRGLGTIYF.

This clone was recorded once. V gene TRBV6-5 combines with J gene TRBJ2-3, with D tentatively TRBD2 (6 bases). CDR1 MNHEY and CDR2 SVGAGI come from the germline V gene. Trimming removed 6 bases from V and 1 base from J, with 14 bases in between. CDR3 length: 15 residues. The CDR3 reads CASRGRSRGTDTQYF. In DNA, the CDR3 is TGTGCCAGCAGGGGGAGGTCTCGGGGCACAGATACGCAGTATTTT.

This clone was recorded only once. This rearrangement joins TRBV5-1 to TRBJ2-3, with TRBD2 identical over 7 bases. V lost 1 base and J lost 1; bases outside the gene matches: 9. The CDR3 has 17 residues. From germline, CDR1 is SGHRS and CDR2 YFSETQ. The CDR3, as DNA: TGCGCCAGCAGCTTGTCGTTGGCGGGAGCTGGCACAGATACGCAGTATTTT. This translates into CASSLSLAGAGTDTQYF. The full variable domain, completed using reference TRBV5-1 and TRBJ2-3, is KAGVTQTPRYLIKTRGQQVTLSCSPISGHRSVSWYQQTPGQGLQFLFEYFSETQRNKGNFPGRFSGRQFSNSRSEMNVSTLELGDSALYLCASSLSLAGAGTDTQYFGPGTRLTVL.

The chain recombines TRBV28 with TRBJ2-1, with TRBD2 matching 7 bases. V was clipped by 3 bases and J by 6 bases; unmatched bases: 5. CDR3 length equals 14 residues. Looked up from germline, CDR1 is MDHEN and CDR2 is SYDVKM. CDR3 in DNA: TGTGCCAGCAGTTTTTCCGGGAGGACCAATGAGCAGTTCTTC. Its protein is CASSFSGRTNEQFF.

The V gene is TRBV21-1, the J gene TRBJ1-2; the D call in the table, TRBD1, was not verified against the DNA. TRBV21-1 is a pseudogene locus. The CDR3 is 14 residues long. DNA of the CDR3: TGTGCCAGCAGCAAAGCCCGACAGGGATCGGGCTACACCTTC. It yields the protein CASSKARQGSGYTF.

V and J are TRBV29-1 and TRBJ1-1; D unresolved. From germline, CDR1 is SQVTM and CDR2 ANQGSEA. Deletions cut 7 bases from V and 2 bases from J, with 11 bases between. This CDR3 region has 12 residues. In DNA, the CDR3 is TGCAGCGCCGGGGTACACAACACTGAAGCTTTCTTT. Its translation: CSAGVHNTEAFF.

This clone was observed a single time. The V and J genes are TRBV2 and TRBJ2-3; 9 bases are shared with TRBD1. This CDR3 has 15 residues. Looked up from germline, CDR1 is SNHLY and CDR2 is FYNNEI. J was trimmed by 6 bases and V by 4 bases; bases with no gene match: 8. CDR3 nucleotides: TGTGCCAGCAGTGTTGACAGGGGGATGGCGGATACGCAGTATTTT. Its translation is CASSVDRGMADTQYF.

The chain links TRBV7-2 to TRBJ1-2; TRBD1 matches at 8 bases. The junction had 9 bases not matched to a gene; V was cut back by 1 base and J by 8 bases. Germline assignment: CDR1 SGHTA and CDR2 FQGNSA. CDR3 length: 15 residues. The CDR3 is CASSLETGVLRGYTF. CDR3 coding DNA: TGTGCCAGCAGCTTAGAGACAGGGGTCTTGAGAGGCTACACCTTC. Together with reference TRBV7-2 and TRBJ1-2, the CDR3 gives the full variable domain: GAGVSQSPSNKVTEKGKDVELRCDPISGHTALYWYRQSLGQGLEFLIYFQGNSAPDKSGLPSDRFSAERTGGSVSTLTIQRTQQEDSAVYLCASSLETGVLRGYTFGSGTRLTVV.

The genes are TRBV19 and TRBJ2-7; 7 nucleotides align to TRBD1. This CDR3 region has 14 residues. V was clipped by 3 bases and J by 3 bases; unmatched bases: 5. Germline lookup yields CDR1 LNHDA and CDR2 SQIVND (reference sequence). CDR3 DNA: TGTGCCAGTAGTATGGGACAGACCGTCTACGAGCAGTACTTC. Translation: CASSMGQTVYEQYF.

This clone was seen just once. The chain combines TRBV6-5 with TRBJ2-6; D is ambiguous. The V gene lost 5 bases and the J gene lost 3 bases, with 11 bases spanning the gap. The CDR3 length is 15 residues. Germline loops: CDR1 MNHEY, CDR2 SVGAGI. This chain's CDR3 is CASSALVVGANVLTF. DNA of the CDR3: TGTGCCAGCAGTGCCCTAGTTGTTGGGGCCAACGTCCTGACTTTC.

The J gene is TRBJ2-7, the V gene TRBV27, with a possible D match to TRBD1 (6 bases). Trimming shortened V by 0 bases and J by 13 bases, and 16 bases separated the two germline ends. The CDR3 runs 13 residues. Germline-derived CDR1 and CDR2 are MNHEY and SMNVEV (reference sequence). This CDR3 reads CASSLSVTGREYF. For the CDR3, the DNA is TGTGCCAGCAGTTTATCGGTGACAGGCCGAGAATACTTC.

The chain has TRBV14 and TRBJ2-2, with 7 bases fitting TRBD2. Germline V CDR1 and CDR2: SGHDN, FVKESK. This CDR3 region has 17 residues. V was pared by 0 bases and J by 2 bases, with 6 bases of the junction left unmatched. The CDR3 DNA sequence: TGTGCCAGCAGCCAAGATGGGCCAGCGGGAAACACCGGGGAGCTGTTTTTT. Protein sequence: CASSQDGPAGNTGELFF.

This sequence joins TRBV27 and TRBJ2-5; 11 bases line up with TRBD2. After removal of 5 bases from V and 5 bases from J, the junction contained 19 bases not matched to a gene. There are 19 residues in the CDR3. Looked up from germline, CDR1 is MNHEY and CDR2 is SMNVEV (reference sequence). The chain's CDR3 is CASSPMGPGLAGGWETQYF. Here the CDR3 DNA reads TGTGCCAGCAGTCCTATGGGCCCCGGGCTAGCGGGGGGCTGGGAGACCCAGTACTTC.

The V and J genes are TRBV5-1 and TRBJ1-6, with D tentatively TRBD1 (5 bases). The germline gives CDR1 SGHRS, CDR2 YFSETQ. This CDR3 has 14 residues. Trimming cost V 1 base and J 7 bases, with 9 bases left between them. CDR3 in amino acids: CASSLRQTNSPLHF. The CDR3 nucleotides read TGCGCCAGCAGCTTGAGACAGACCAATTCACCCCTCCACTTT.

This clone has just one count. The chain uses TRBV30 and TRBJ1-5, with D uncertain. The CDR3 spans 14 residues. Trimming pared 0 bases from V and 3 bases from J, leaving 9 bases between. Germline CDR1 is GTSNPN and CDR2 is SVGIG (reference sequence). CDR3 residues: CAWSVGLYNQPQHF. DNA of the CDR3: TGTGCCTGGAGTGTAGGACTATACAATCAGCCCCAGCATTTT.

The genes are TRBV5-5 and TRBJ1-1, with D unresolved. CDR3 length: 16 residues. The germline V gene has CDR1 SGHKS and CDR2 YYEKEE (reference sequence). V shed 6 bases and J shed 2 bases, with 20 bases lying between them. The CDR3 DNA sequence: TGTGCCAGCAACCATATCCTCAGTGATTATAACACTGAAGCTTTCTTT. It is translated as CASNHILSDYNTEAFF.